This T cell receptor beta chain was recovered during a study of cytomegalovirus exposure and HLA in healthy donors. Study-level results: Both high specificity and high sensitivity reportedly marked the classifier's diagnosis of cytomegalovirus status.

Method: immunoSEQ multiplex PCR; TCRdb's copy keeps in-frame clones and lacks some. Of about 79,000 clones in the sample, roughly 93% were seen once. This clone was seen just once. Its antigen is unknown. The CDR3 extends over 17 amino acids. The ends were cut back, 1 base at V and 3 bases at J, with 17 bases in the middle. Germline V CDR1 and CDR2: SGHTS, YDEGEE. The chain has TRBV5-8 and TRBJ1-5; D gene ambiguous. The receptor was isolated from a woman in her twenties or thirties in good health and CMV-seronegative. Sequences were obtained from PBMCs. This chain's CDR3 is CASSLTRGGGDNQPQHF. The CDR3 DNA is TGTGCCAGCAGCTTGACCCGCGGAGGCGGAGACAATCAGCCCCAGCATTTT.